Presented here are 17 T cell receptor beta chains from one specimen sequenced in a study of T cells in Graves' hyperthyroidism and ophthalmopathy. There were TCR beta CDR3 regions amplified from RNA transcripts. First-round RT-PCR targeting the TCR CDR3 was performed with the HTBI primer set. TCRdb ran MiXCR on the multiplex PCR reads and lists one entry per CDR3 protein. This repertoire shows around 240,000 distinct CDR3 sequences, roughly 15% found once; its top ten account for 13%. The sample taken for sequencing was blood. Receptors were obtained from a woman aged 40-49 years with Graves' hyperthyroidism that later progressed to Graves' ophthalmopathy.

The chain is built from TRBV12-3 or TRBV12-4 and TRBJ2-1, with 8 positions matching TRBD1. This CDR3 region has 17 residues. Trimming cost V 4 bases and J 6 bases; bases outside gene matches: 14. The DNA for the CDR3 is TGTGCCAGCAGTTCCAACCAGCCCGGGCAGGGGGCCAATGAGCAGTTCTTC. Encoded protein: CASSSNQPGQGANEQFF.

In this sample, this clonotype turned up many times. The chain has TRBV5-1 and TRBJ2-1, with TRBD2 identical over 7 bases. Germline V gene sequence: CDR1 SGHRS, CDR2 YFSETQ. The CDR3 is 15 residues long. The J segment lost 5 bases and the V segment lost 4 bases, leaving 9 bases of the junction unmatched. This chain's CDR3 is CASSVTSIGHNEQFF. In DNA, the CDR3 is TGCGCCAGCAGCGTGACTAGCATCGGACACAATGAGCAGTTCTTC.

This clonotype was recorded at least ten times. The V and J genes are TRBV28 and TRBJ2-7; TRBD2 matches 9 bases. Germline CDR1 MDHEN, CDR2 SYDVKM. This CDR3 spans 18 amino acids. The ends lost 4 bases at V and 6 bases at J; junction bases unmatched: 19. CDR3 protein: CASSSIAGVWGGGGEQYF. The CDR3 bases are TGTGCCAGCAGTTCCATAGCGGGAGTTTGGGGTGGCGGGGGCGAGCAGTACTTC.

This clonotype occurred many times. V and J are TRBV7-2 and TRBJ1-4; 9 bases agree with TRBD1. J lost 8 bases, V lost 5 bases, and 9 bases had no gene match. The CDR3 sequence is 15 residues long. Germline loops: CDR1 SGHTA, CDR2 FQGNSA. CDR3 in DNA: TGTGCCAGCAGCGGAACAGGGGGCGGATGGGAAAAACTGTTTTTT. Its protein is CASSGTGGGWEKLFF. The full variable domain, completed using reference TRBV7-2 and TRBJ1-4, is GAGVSQSPSNKVTEKGKDVELRCDPISGHTALYWYRQSLGQGLEFLIYFQGNSAPDKSGLPSDRFSAERTGGSVSTLTIQRTQQEDSAVYLCASSGTGGGWEKLFFGSGTQLSVL.

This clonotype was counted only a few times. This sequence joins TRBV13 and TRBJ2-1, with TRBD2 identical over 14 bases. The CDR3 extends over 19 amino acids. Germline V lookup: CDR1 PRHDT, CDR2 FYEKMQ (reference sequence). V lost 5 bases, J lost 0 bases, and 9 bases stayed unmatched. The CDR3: CASSPGLAGVPSSYNEQFF. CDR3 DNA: TGTGCCAGCAGCCCGGGACTAGCGGGAGTTCCGAGCTCCTACAATGAGCAGTTCTTC. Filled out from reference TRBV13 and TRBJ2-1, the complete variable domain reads AAGVIQSPRHLIKEKRETATLKCYPIPRHDTVYWYQQGPGQDPQFLISFYEKMQSDKGSIPDRFSAQQFSDYHSELNMSSLELGDSALYFCASSPGLAGVPSSYNEQFFGPGTRLTVL.

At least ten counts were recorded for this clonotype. This chain's CDR3 is CASSPLPDVLGNTIYF. CDR3 nucleotide sequence: TGCGCCAGCAGCCCCCTACCTGACGTCCTGGGAAACACCATATATTTT. The rearrangement joins TRBV5-1 to TRBJ1-3, with D unclear. The germline V and J ends were trimmed by 4 bases and 4 bases, with 18 bases remaining between them. CDR1 SGHRS and CDR2 YFSETQ come from the germline V gene. This CDR3 has 16 amino acids.

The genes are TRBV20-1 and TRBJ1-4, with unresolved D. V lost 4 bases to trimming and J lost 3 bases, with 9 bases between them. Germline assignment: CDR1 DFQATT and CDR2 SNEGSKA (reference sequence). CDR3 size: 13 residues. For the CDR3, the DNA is TGCAGTGCTAAGCCGGGGTCTAATGAAAAACTGTTTTTT. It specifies CSAKPGSNEKLFF.

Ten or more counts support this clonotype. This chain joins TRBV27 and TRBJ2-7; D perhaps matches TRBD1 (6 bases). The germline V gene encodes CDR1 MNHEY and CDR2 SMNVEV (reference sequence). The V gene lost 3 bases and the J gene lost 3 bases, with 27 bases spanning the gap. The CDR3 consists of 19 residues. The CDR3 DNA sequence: TGTGCCAGCAGTTTGAGGCAGGGGTATTTGATCGGACAAATCTACGAGCAGTACTTC. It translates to CASSLRQGYLIGQIYEQYF.

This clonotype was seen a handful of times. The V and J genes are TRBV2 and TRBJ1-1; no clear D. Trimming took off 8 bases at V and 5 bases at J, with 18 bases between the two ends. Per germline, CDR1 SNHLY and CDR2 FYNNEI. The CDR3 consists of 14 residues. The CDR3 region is CASGVSDSGTEAFF. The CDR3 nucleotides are TGTGCCAGCGGTGTATCCGATTCGGGGACTGAAGCTTTCTTT.

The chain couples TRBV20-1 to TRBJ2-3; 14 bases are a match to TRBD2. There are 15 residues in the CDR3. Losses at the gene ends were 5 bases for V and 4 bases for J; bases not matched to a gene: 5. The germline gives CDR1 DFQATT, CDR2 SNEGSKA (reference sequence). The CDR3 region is CSARPGLAGADTQYF. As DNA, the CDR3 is TGCAGTGCTCGACCGGGACTAGCGGGAGCAGATACGCAGTATTTT.

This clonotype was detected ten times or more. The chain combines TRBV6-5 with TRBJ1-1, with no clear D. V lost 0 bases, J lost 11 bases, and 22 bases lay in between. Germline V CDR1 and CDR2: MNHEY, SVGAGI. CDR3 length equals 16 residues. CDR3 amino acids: CASSYSLGQTTAVAFF. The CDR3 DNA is TGTGCCAGCAGTTACTCCCTCGGCCAAACTACCGCTGTCGCTTTCTTT.

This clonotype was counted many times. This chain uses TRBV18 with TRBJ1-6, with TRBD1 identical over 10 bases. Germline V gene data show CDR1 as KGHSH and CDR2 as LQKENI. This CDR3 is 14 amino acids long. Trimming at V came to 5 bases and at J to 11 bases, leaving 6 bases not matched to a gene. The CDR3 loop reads CASSEGGQGAPLHF. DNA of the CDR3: TGTGCCAGCTCAGAGGGCGGACAGGGGGCACCCCTCCACTTT.

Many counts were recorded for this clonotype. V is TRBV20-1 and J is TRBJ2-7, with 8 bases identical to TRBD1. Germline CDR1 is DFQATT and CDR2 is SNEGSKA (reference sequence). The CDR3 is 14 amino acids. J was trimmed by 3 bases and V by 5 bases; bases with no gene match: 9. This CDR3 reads CSAGKTGASYEQYF. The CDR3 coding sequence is TGCAGTGCTGGGAAGACAGGGGCGAGCTACGAGCAGTACTTC.

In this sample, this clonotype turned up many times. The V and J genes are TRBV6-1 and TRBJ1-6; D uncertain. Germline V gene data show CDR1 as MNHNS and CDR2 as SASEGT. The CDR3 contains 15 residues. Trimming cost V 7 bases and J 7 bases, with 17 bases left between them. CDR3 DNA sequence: TGTGCCAGCATCTCCCTCTTGGGCCACAATTCACCCCTCCACTTT. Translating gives CASISLLGHNSPLHF.

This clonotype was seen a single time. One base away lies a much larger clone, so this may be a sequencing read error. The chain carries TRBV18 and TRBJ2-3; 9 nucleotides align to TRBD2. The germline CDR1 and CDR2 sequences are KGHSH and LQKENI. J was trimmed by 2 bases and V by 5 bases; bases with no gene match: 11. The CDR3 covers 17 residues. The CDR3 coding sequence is TGTGCCAGCTCAGCACTCCCACTAGCGGGCAACACAGATACGCAGTATTTT. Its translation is CASSALPLAGNTDTQYF. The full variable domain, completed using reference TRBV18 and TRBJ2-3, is NAGVMQNPRHLVRRRGQEARLRCSPMKGHSHVYWYRQLPEEGLKFMVYLQKENIIDESGMPKERFSAEFPKEGPSILRIQQVVRGDSAAYFCASSALPLAGNTDTQYFGPGTRLTVL.

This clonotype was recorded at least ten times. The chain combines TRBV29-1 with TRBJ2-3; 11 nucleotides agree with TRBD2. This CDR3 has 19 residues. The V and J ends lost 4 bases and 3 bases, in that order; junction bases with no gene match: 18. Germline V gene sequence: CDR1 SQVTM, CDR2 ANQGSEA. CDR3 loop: CSVVIPGLAGEHLTDTQYF. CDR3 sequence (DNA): TGCAGCGTTGTAATCCCTGGACTAGCGGGTGAACATCTTACAGATACGCAGTATTTT.

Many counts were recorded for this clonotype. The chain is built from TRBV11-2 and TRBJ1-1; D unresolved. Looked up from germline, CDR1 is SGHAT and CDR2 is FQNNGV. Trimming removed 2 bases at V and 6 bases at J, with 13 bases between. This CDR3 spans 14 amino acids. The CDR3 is CASSLMNSGAEAFF. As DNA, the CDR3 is TGTGCCAGCAGCTTAATGAACAGTGGCGCTGAAGCTTTCTTT.